What follows are 21 T cell receptor beta chains derived from one specimen sequenced in a study of T cells in Graves' hyperthyroidism and ophthalmopathy. RNA transcripts provided the source from which TCR beta CDR3 regions were amplified. With the HTBI primer set, the TCR CDR3 went through a first round of RT-PCR. TCRdb used MiXCR to reprocess the multiplex PCR reads, holding one entry per CDR3 protein. Of about 770,000 distinct CDR3 sequences listed, about 19% were seen once; the top ten hold 15% to 20%. Sequencing was carried out using blood. The receptors originated from a woman in her 50s with Graves' hyperthyroidism that later progressed to Graves' ophthalmopathy.

The rearrangement links TRBV3-1 to TRBJ2-5; perhaps TRBD2 as D (5 bases). Germline-derived CDR1 and CDR2 are LGHDT and YNNKEL (reference sequence). CDR3 length: 15 residues. The ends were cut back, 1 base at V and 5 bases at J, with 14 bases in the middle. The CDR3 bases are TGTGCCAGCAGCCAAGGTGGCGAGGGCTGGGAGACCCAGTACTTC. It translates to CASSQGGEGWETQYF.

This clonotype was seen only a few times. The chain has TRBV10-2 and TRBJ2-7; the match to TRBD1 covers 8 bases. This CDR3 has 13 amino acids. J lost 3 bases, V lost 8 bases, and 6 bases had no gene match. The germline gives CDR1 WSHSY, CDR2 SAAADI. CDR3 sequence reads: CASGQGSLYEQYF. Written as DNA, the CDR3 is TGCGCCAGCGGACAGGGTTCCCTCTACGAGCAGTACTTC.

This chain connects TRBV7-2 to TRBJ1-1; possibly TRBD1 for D (6 bases). V was shortened by 5 bases and J by 6 bases, with 25 bases between the two germline ends. The germline CDR1 and CDR2 sequences are SGHTA and FQGNSA. The CDR3 totals 17 residues. CDR3 protein: CASSVRYRTGRNPEAFF. CDR3 nucleotide sequence: TGTGCCAGCAGCGTACGGTACCGAACAGGGAGAAACCCTGAAGCTTTCTTT.

This clonotype was recorded once. The genes are TRBV27 and TRBJ2-7; TRBD1 is a possible D gene (5 bases). The CDR3 totals 16 residues. In germline, CDR1 is MNHEY, CDR2 SMNVEV (reference sequence). Trimming pared 5 bases from V and 2 bases from J, leaving 19 bases between. The CDR3 DNA reads as TGTGCCAGCAGTCCCTCCAGGGTATTGGGCACCTACGAGCAGTACTTC. Protein sequence: CASSPSRVLGTYEQYF.

With regard to this clonotype: At one boundary the junction diverges from the germline segment, which might be a read error. The chain links TRBV12-3 or TRBV12-4 to TRBJ2-3; D is perhaps TRBD1 (6 bases). The CDR3 contains 16 residues. The CDR3 region has the DNA TGTGCCGGCAGTTTAGCGTGGGCAGGGGCGGTAGATACGCAGTATTTT. Translation: CAGSLAWAGAVDTQYF.

Ten or more counts support this clonotype. CDR3 sequence: CSARFGTEAFF. The DNA of the CDR3 is TGCAGTGCTAGATTCGGAACTGAAGCTTTCTTT. The V call is TRBV20-1, the J call TRBJ1-1, with D unresolved. This CDR3 has 11 amino acids. Germline values: CDR1 DFQATT, CDR2 SNEGSKA (reference sequence). Trimming took 2 bases from V and 5 from J, leaving 6 bases between them.

This chain links TRBV29-1 with TRBJ2-7; the match to TRBD1 covers 7 bases. The CDR3 consists of 13 residues. CDR1 and CDR2 from the germline V gene are SQVTM and ANQGSEA. V shed 6 bases and J 3 bases; nucleotides not matched to a gene: 8. The DNA of the CDR3 is TGCAGCGTATATACAGGGGCGAGCTACGAGCAGTACTTC. It encodes CSVYTGASYEQYF.

This clonotype was seen at least ten times. CDR3 bases: TGTGCCAGCTCACCCGCCTCGATGAACACTGAAGCTTTCTTT. Protein sequence: CASSPASMNTEAFF. The rearrangement joins TRBV18 to TRBJ1-1; unclear D gene. Trimming cost V 3 bases and J 0 bases, with 8 bases left between them. CDR3 size: 14 residues. Germline V CDR1 and CDR2: KGHSH, LQKENI.

This clonotype appeared a few times. The gene calls are TRBV6-6 and TRBJ2-5, with 8 bases that match TRBD2. V gave up 0 bases and J gave up 4 bases; unmatched junction bases: 13. The CDR3 extends over 18 amino acids. Germline values: CDR1 MNHNY, CDR2 SVGAGI (reference sequence). CDR3: CASSYSGLATGGGETQYF. The CDR3, as DNA: TGTGCCAGCAGTTACTCTGGACTAGCTACGGGAGGAGGAGAGACCCAGTACTTC.

This chain connects TRBV6-5 to TRBJ2-3; unclear D gene. The germline CDR1 and CDR2 sequences are MNHEY and SVGAGI. The CDR3 runs 16 residues. The ends were cut back, 0 bases at V and 7 bases at J, with 17 bases in the middle. In DNA form, the CDR3 reads TGTGCCAGCAGTTACTCGTTGTGGGGAAAATTGTATACGCAGTATTTT. Amino acids: CASSYSLWGKLYTQYF.

The genes are TRBV5-1 and TRBJ1-6, with 9 bases fitting TRBD1. Germline-derived CDR1 and CDR2 are SGHRS and YFSETQ. The ends lost 1 base at V and 8 bases at J; junction bases unmatched: 4. This CDR3 contains 15 residues. This CDR3 is CASSLSGQGYSPLHF. The CDR3 DNA reads as TGCGCCAGCAGCTTGAGCGGACAGGGGTATTCACCCCTCCACTTT.

In its sample, this clonotype was seen many times. The chain employs TRBV6-6 and TRBJ2-5; 7 nucleotides match TRBD2. The CDR3 is 16 amino acids. The germline V gene has CDR1 MNHNY and CDR2 SVGAGI (reference sequence). Germline trimming cut 2 bases from V and 0 bases from J; bases unmatched to any gene: 6. The CDR3 loop reads CASSYRERGHQETQYF. In DNA form, the CDR3 reads TGTGCCAGCAGTTACCGGGAGCGGGGACACCAAGAGACCCAGTACTTC.

The chain employs TRBV19 and TRBJ1-1; weak D call: TRBD1 (5 bases). Deletions cut 0 bases from V and 5 bases from J, with 16 bases between. The CDR3 is 16 amino acids. Germline assignment: CDR1 LNHDA and CDR2 SQIVND (reference sequence). The CDR3 DNA reads as TGTGCCAGTAGTATAGACCCCCCGGGATGGGGGACTGAAGCTTTCTTT. It is translated as CASSIDPPGWGTEAFF. The whole variable domain, remainder taken from reference TRBV19 and TRBJ1-1, is DGGITQSPKYLFRKEGQNVTLSCEQNLNHDAMYWYRQDPGQGLRLIYYSQIVNDFQKGDIAEGYSVSREKKESFPLTVTSAQKNPTAFYLCASSIDPPGWGTEAFFGQGTRLTVV.

This clonotype was seen repeatedly, ten times or more. The CDR3 reads CASSPRGERPPLHF. Written as DNA, the CDR3 is TGTGCCAGCTCACCACGGGGGGAAAGGCCACCCCTCCACTTT. The chain uses TRBV18 and TRBJ1-6; TRBD1 is a possible D gene (5 bases). The ends were cut back, 1 base at V and 11 bases at J, with 12 bases in the middle. Germline V lookup: CDR1 KGHSH, CDR2 LQKENI. The CDR3 contains 14 residues.

In this sample, this clonotype turned up a few times. The V and J genes are TRBV24-1 and TRBJ2-1; 7 bases map to TRBD1. Trimming at V came to 1 base and at J to 9 bases, leaving 5 bases not matched to a gene. Germline V gene sequence: CDR1 KGHDR, CDR2 SFDVKD. The CDR3 is 14 residues long. The CDR3 region has the DNA TGTGCCACCAGTGATTTTGGCAGGGGGTTTGAGCAGTTCTTC. As protein: CATSDFGRGFEQFF.

About this clonotype itself: This may be a read error: a much more frequent sequence differs by one nucleotide. V is TRBV7-8 and J is TRBJ2-2; tentatively, D is TRBD2 (5 bases). Germline CDR1 is SGHVS and CDR2 is FQNEAQ. The CDR3 has 16 residues. As DNA, the CDR3 is TGTGCCAGCAGCCCCCGGTTTGGGCAGAACACCGGGGAGCCGTTTTTT. It specifies CASSPRFGQNTGEPFF.

This clonotype has only a few counts. The chain employs TRBV6-1 and TRBJ1-3, with 7 positions matching TRBD1. This CDR3 contains 15 residues. CDR1 and CDR2 (germline): MNHNS, SASEGT. After removal of 6 bases from V and 8 bases from J, the junction contained 13 bases not matched to a gene. DNA of the CDR3: TGTGCCAGCAGCCTACAGGGGCCTAACGGGGACACCATATATTTT. Encoded protein: CASSLQGPNGDTIYF.

This clonotype has a handful of counts. This rearrangement joins TRBV20-1 to TRBJ2-1, with D possibly being TRBD1 (5 bases). CDR3 size: 14 residues. Germline V gene sequence: CDR1 DFQATT, CDR2 SNEGSKA (reference sequence). V was pared by 0 bases and J by 7 bases, with 13 bases between. The chain's CDR3 is CSARDRVGLNEQFF. The DNA for the CDR3 is TGCAGTGCTAGAGACAGGGTTGGTTTGAATGAGCAGTTCTTC.

The gene calls are TRBV7-3 and TRBJ2-3; tentatively, D is TRBD1 (5 bases). The CDR3 has 13 residues. From germline, CDR1 is SGHTA and CDR2 FQGTGA. Trimming left V 5 bases short and J 4 bases short, with 10 bases between. DNA for the CDR3: TGTGCCAGCAGCGACCAGGGTCCAGATACGCAGTATTTT. Its protein product is CASSDQGPDTQYF.

This clonotype was seen a handful of times. The rearrangement uses TRBV3-1 and TRBJ1-2, with D hard to call. V was pared by 0 bases and J by 4 bases, with 9 bases between. The CDR3 is 14 residues long. CDR1 is LGHDT and CDR2 is YNNKEL in the germline V gene (reference sequence). The CDR3, as DNA: TGTGCCAGCAGCCAAGAGCAGGCAACCTATGGCTACACCTTC. Protein sequence: CASSQEQATYGYTF.

This rearrangement joins TRBV3-1 to TRBJ2-4, with D perhaps matching TRBD1 (7 bases). The germline V gene has CDR1 LGHDT and CDR2 YNNKEL (reference sequence). Trimming removed 1 base from V and 14 bases from J, with 24 bases in between. This CDR3 is built from 16 residues. Written as DNA, the CDR3 is TGTGCCAGCAGCCAAGGAGCGGGCGGAACAGGGGCCCTAAAGTACTTC. It is translated as CASSQGAGGTGALKYF. Using reference TRBV3-1 and TRBJ2-4 for the parts outside the CDR3, the full variable domain is DTAVSQTPKYLVTQMGNDKSIKCEQNLGHDTMYWYKQDSKKFLKIMFSYNNKELIINETVPNRFSPKSPDKAHLNLHINSLELGDSAVYFCASSQGAGGTGALKYFGAGTRLSVL.